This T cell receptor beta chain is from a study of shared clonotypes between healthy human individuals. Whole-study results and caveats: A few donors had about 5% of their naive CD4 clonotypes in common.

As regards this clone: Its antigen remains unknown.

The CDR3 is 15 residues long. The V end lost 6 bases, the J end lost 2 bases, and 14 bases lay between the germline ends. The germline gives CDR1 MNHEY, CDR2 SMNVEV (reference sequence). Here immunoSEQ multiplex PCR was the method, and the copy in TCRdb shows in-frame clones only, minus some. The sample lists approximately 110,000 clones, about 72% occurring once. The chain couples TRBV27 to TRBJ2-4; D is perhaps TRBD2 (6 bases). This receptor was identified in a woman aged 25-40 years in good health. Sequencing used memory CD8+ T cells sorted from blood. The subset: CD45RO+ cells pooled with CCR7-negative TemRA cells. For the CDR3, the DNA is TGTGCCAGCAGATTTCTCGGGGGAACCAAAAACATTCAGTACTTC. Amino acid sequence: CASRFLGGTKNIQYF.